Listed here are 20 T cell receptor beta chains from one sample, sequenced in a study of T-cell reconstitution after alpha-beta-depleted transplantation in children. Molecular barcoding with unique molecular identifiers was used for the TCRbeta library. TCRdb redid the calling of the PCR reads with MiXCR, one entry per CDR3 protein. Of hundreds of thousands of distinct CDR3 sequences in the sample, approximately 17% were seen once. The specimen comprised PBMCs from the stem cell graft donor, sampled from the stem cell graft. Receptors originate from a human donor who donated a stem cell graft to a child with acute myeloid leukemia.

This clonotype came up many times. The chain links TRBV20-1 to TRBJ1-1; D is undetermined. The CDR3 sequence is 12 residues long. CDR1 and CDR2 (germline): DFQATT, SNEGSKA (reference sequence). Trimming took 5 bases from V and 2 from J, leaving 9 bases between them. The CDR3 spells CSAPDDNTEAFF. The CDR3 DNA reads as TGCAGTGCTCCCGACGACAACACTGAAGCTTTCTTT.

The chain links TRBV12-3 or TRBV12-4 to TRBJ1-6; the D is unclear. This CDR3 is 14 amino acids long. V was cut by 2 bases and J by 10 bases, with 12 bases left in between. The CDR3 nucleotides are TGTGCCAGCAGTTTAAGTAGGTCGAACTCACCCCTCCACTTT. Translation: CASSLSRSNSPLHF.

This clonotype appeared many times. J is TRBJ1-6 and V is TRBV20-1; TRBD1 agrees at 8 bases. The germline gives CDR1 DFQATT, CDR2 SNEGSKA (reference sequence). V lost 0 bases and J lost 6; bases outside the gene matches: 1. This CDR3 has 14 amino acids. The CDR3 DNA reads as TGCAGTGCTAGAGATCAGGGGGCTAATTCACCCCTCCACTTT. Translated: CSARDQGANSPLHF.

This clonotype has at least ten counts. The rearrangement uses TRBV12-3 or TRBV12-4 and TRBJ1-2, with 9 bases identical to TRBD1. J was trimmed by 7 bases and V by 7 bases; bases with no gene match: 7. The CDR3 is 13 amino acids. The CDR3: CASILQGASGYTF. Here the CDR3 DNA reads TGTGCCAGCATCTTACAGGGGGCCTCTGGCTACACCTTC.

This clonotype was picked up many times. The V and J genes are TRBV29-1 and TRBJ2-3, with 7 bases aligning to TRBD2. Per the germline V gene, CDR1 is SQVTM and CDR2 is ANQGSEA. The CDR3 is 12 amino acids. The V segment lost 6 bases and the J segment 5 bases; nucleotides outside the gene matches: 5. Here the CDR3 reads CSVPGGRDTQYF. CDR3 sequence (DNA): TGCAGCGTCCCGGGGGGAAGAGATACGCAGTATTTT.

This clonotype was counted between two and nine times. CDR3 nucleotide sequence: TGTGCCAGCTCACCGGGACAGCGAGCTTTCTTT. Residues: CASSPGQRAFF. The chain is built from TRBV18 and TRBJ1-1; 7 bases fit TRBD1. The ends lost 3 bases at V and 10 bases at J; junction bases unmatched: 2. CDR1 and CDR2 from the germline V gene are KGHSH and LQKENI. CDR3 size: 11 residues.

Ten or more counts support this clonotype. This rearrangement joins TRBV29-1 to TRBJ2-7; D may match TRBD1 or TRBD2 (5 bases each). Trimming shortened V by 6 bases and J by 6 bases, and 21 bases separated the two germline ends. From germline, CDR1 is SQVTM and CDR2 ANQGSEA. The CDR3 length is 14 residues. The CDR3 sequence: CSVRGGTARSEQYV. The CDR3 DNA follows: TGCAGCGTCCGTGGGGGTACAGCAAGGAGCGAGCAGTACGTC.

This chain uses TRBV28 with TRBJ1-5; TRBD1 matches at 7 bases. V was clipped by 6 bases and J by 2 bases; unmatched bases: 4. The CDR3 runs 14 residues. Per the germline V gene, CDR1 is MDHEN and CDR2 is SYDVKM. The DNA for the CDR3 is TGTGCCAGCAGGATGGACAGGCGCAATCAGCCCCAGCATTTT. Translated: CASRMDRRNQPQHF.

This clonotype appeared a few times. Written as DNA, the CDR3 is TGTGCCAGCAGCCAGGTGGCGGGCACAGATACGCAGTATTTT. Its translation is CASSQVAGTDTQYF. J is TRBJ2-3 and V is TRBV7-2; no definite D call. Trimming took 5 bases from V and 1 from J, leaving 10 bases between them. Germline CDR1 and CDR2: SGHTA and FQGNSA. The CDR3 is 14 amino acids.

The chain recombines TRBV11-2 with TRBJ1-5; tentatively, D is TRBD1 (5 bases). V dropped 5 bases and J dropped 0 bases, with 20 bases sitting between them. CDR1 is SGHAT, CDR2 FQNNGV, per germline. The CDR3 sequence is 18 residues long. The CDR3 coding sequence is TGTGCCAGCAGCCGCGATCCAACCCAGGGTTATAGCAATCAGCCCCAGCATTTT. It encodes CASSRDPTQGYSNQPQHF.

This clonotype has a count of ten or more. The CDR3 loop is CASSNARDRYQPQHF. The CDR3 DNA is TGTGCCAGCAGTAACGCGAGGGACAGATATCAGCCCCAGCATTTT. This sequence joins TRBV5-6 and TRBJ1-5; 7 positions agree with TRBD1. After removal of 5 bases from V and 5 bases from J, the junction contained 10 bases not matched to a gene. CDR1 is SGHDT, CDR2 YYEEEE, per germline. The CDR3 consists of 15 residues. Full variable domain (remainder filled in from reference TRBV5-6 and TRBJ1-5): DAGVTQSPTHLIKTRGQQVTLRCSPKSGHDTVSWYQQALGQGPQFIFQYYEEEERQRGNFPDRFSGHQFPNYSSELNVNALLLGDSALYLCASSNARDRYQPQHFGDGTRLSIL.

This clonotype showed up many times. The chain joins TRBV12-3 or TRBV12-4 to TRBJ1-4; the D gene is possibly TRBD1 (6 bases). Between the trimmed V and J ends, which lost 3 bases and 4 bases, there was a span of 9 bases. The CDR3 runs to 14 residues. The DNA of the CDR3 is TGTGCCAGCAGTTTCGGGACATATAATGAAAAACTGTTTTTT. It encodes CASSFGTYNEKLFF.

To note about this clonotype: This may be a read error: a much more frequent sequence differs by one nucleotide. V and J are TRBV12-3 or TRBV12-4 and TRBJ2-1, with a tentative D call TRBD1 (5 bases). The CDR3 runs to 13 residues. V was trimmed by 6 bases and J by 5 bases, leaving 11 bases between them. In DNA form, the CDR3 reads TGTGCCAGCAGGCCGAGCAGGGACAATGAGCAGTTCTTC. Translated: CASRPSRDNEQFF.

V usage is TRBV11-2 and J usage is TRBJ2-2; 7 bases are a match to TRBD2. Looked up from germline, CDR1 is SGHAT and CDR2 is FQNNGV. Trimming at V came to 4 bases and at J to 9 bases, leaving 5 bases not matched to a gene. The CDR3 is 13 amino acids. The DNA for the CDR3 is TGTGCCAGCAGCTGGACTAGTTTGAGGGAGCTGTTTTTT. Translation gives CASSWTSLRELFF.

This clonotype has at least ten counts. This chain joins TRBV20-1 and TRBJ1-5, with no clear D. CDR1 and CDR2 from the germline V gene are DFQATT and SNEGSKA (reference sequence). The CDR3 spans 16 residues. V was shortened by 3 bases and J by 7 bases, with 22 bases between the two germline ends. CDR3 sequence (DNA): TGCAGTGCTAGTGCGGGAGGTCGAAGTGCCACCCAGCCCCAGCATTTT. This encodes CSASAGGRSATQPQHF.

This rearrangement joins TRBV6-5 to TRBJ1-5, with D unresolved. The germline gives CDR1 MNHEY, CDR2 SVGAGI. Trimming removed 2 bases at V and 0 bases at J, with 8 bases between. The CDR3 has 15 amino acids. CDR3: CASSYRGDSNQPQHF. The CDR3, as DNA: TGTGCCAGCAGTTACCGTGGGGATAGCAATCAGCCCCAGCATTTT.

This clonotype has at least ten counts. The V call is TRBV7-9, the J call TRBJ1-1; D remains ambiguous. The germline CDR1 and CDR2 sequences are SEHNR and FQNEAQ (reference sequence). The CDR3 is 13 amino acids. Between the trimmed V and J ends, which lost 5 bases and 3 bases, there was a span of 10 bases. Here the CDR3 DNA reads TGTGCCAGCAGCCCAGGCGGGGACACTGAAGCTTTCTTT. Encoded protein: CASSPGGDTEAFF.

This clonotype showed up just a few times. V usage is TRBV12-3 or TRBV12-4 and J usage is TRBJ1-2; D unclear. Trimming left V 4 bases short and J 8 bases short, with 11 bases between. The CDR3 is made up of 12 amino acids. The chain's CDR3 is CASSSLVGGYTF. DNA for the CDR3: TGTGCCAGCAGTTCCCTCGTGGGGGGCTACACCTTC.

This clonotype was detected many times. The V and J genes are TRBV20-1 and TRBJ1-1; no clear D gene. Germline CDR1 is DFQATT and CDR2 is SNEGSKA (reference sequence). The CDR3 consists of 13 residues. V dropped 6 bases and J dropped 3 bases, with 14 bases sitting between them. The CDR3 nucleotides read TGCAGTGCCAGATCCGAAGGAGACACTGAAGCTTTCTTT. Translation: CSARSEGDTEAFF.

This clonotype was observed at least ten times. This rearrangement joins TRBV29-1 to TRBJ2-7; 12 bases align to TRBD1. V lost 3 bases, J lost 5 bases, and 2 bases stayed unmatched. Germline CDR1 SQVTM, CDR2 ANQGSEA. The CDR3 spans 13 residues. DNA of the CDR3: TGCAGCGTTGAGGGACAGGGGGCCCACGAGCAGTACTTC. It is translated as CSVEGQGAHEQYF.